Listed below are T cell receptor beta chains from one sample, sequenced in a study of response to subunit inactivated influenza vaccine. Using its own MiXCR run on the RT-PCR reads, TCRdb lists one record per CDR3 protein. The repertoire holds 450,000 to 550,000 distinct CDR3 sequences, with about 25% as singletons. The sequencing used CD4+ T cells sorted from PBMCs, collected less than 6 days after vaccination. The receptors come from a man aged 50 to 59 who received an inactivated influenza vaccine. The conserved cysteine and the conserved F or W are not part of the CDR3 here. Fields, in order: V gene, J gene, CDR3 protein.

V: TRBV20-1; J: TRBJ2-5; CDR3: SARWSPSGVLYQETQY
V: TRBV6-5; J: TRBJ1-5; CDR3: ASRLQGSNQPQH
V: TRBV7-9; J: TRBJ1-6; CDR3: ASSLEGLDNSPLH
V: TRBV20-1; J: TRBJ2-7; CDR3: SAKKGTGPYEQY
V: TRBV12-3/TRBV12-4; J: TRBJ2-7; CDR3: ASSLDAGSEQY
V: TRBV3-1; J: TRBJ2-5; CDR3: ASSPLGLAGVRETQY
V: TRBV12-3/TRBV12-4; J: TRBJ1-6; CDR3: ASSLAGGQLNSPLH
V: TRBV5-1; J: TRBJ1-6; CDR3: ASSLSPTGTNSPLH
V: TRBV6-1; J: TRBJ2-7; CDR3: ASRTGLAGVEQY
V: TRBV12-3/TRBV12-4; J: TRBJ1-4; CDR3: ASSIGQLKTEKLF
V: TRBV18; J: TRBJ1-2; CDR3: ASSPTEGYGYT
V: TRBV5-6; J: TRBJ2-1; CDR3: ASSLGGTREQF
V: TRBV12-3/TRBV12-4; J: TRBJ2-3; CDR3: ASSARVIADTQY
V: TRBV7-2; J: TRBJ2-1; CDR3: ASSPLSGAYNEQF
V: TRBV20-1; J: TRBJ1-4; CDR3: SARRGPGGEKLF
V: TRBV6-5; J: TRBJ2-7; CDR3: ASSYSLSSSYEQY
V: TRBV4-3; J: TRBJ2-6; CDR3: ASSQDGNSGANVLT
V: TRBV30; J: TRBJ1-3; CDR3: AWGDRLFSGNTIY
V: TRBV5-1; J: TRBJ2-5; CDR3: ATAAGPVQETQY
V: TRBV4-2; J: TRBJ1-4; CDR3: ASSQQQALSEKLF
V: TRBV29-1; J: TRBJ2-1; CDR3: SVGEAYNEQF
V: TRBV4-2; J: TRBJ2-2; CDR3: ASSQDIVQGLGNTGELF
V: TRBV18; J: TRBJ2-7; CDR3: ASSRSGSGEQY
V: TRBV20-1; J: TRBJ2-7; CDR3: SALRGSTYEQY
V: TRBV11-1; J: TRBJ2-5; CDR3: ASSSGPPETQY
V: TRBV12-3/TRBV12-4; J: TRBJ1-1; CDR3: ASSHTTGGTEAF
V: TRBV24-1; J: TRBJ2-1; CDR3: ATSDPRGSSYNEQF
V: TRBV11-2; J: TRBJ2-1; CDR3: ASSFQGISPGVDNEQF
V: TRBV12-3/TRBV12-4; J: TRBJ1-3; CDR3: ASSFLEGNTIY
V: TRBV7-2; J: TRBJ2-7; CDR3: ASTIGLAGTYEQY
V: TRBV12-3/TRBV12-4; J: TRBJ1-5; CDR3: ASSLDRGVEVQH
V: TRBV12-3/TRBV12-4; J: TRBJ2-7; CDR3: ASTPGLAGSEQY
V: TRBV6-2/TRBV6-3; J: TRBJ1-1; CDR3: ASSYRAYTEAF
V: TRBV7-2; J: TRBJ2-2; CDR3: ASSLASSNTGELF
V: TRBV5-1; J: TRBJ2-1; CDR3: ASSLGASGIHNEQF
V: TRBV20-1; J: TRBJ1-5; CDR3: SARIRGRYSNQPQH
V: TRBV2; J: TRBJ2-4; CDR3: ASSAADRGRDIQY
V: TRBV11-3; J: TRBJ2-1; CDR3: ASSQYYGGAIGNEQF
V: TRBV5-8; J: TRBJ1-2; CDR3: ASSPAGTSLGYT
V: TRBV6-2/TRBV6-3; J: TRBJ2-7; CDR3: ASSLTSSPVPYEQY
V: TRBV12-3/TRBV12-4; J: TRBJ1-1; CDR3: ASSFIGTGTEAF
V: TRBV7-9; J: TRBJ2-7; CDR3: ASSLSLMGGPVEQY
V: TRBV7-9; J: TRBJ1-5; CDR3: ASSLEGFSNQPQH
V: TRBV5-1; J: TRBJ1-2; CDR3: ASSSDGDPNYGYT
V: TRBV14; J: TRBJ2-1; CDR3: ASSQGTDAYYNEQF
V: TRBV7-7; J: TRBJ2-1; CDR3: ASSLGTMGSSEQF
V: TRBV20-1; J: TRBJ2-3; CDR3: SAVTDRITDTQY
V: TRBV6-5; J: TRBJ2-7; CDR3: ASSYGSGGSYEQY
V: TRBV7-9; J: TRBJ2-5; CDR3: ASSLVTETQY
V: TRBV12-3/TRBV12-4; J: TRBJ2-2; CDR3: ASSWRGNSNANTGELF
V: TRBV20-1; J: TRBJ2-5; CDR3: SAKGFVSEETQY
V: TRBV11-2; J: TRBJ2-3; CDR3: ASSHASGHPDTQY
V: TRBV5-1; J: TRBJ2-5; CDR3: ASSFSRGGHQETQY
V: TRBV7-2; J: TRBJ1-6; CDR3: ASSLGAGNSPLH
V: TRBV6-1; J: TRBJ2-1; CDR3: ASRPGTGNNEQF
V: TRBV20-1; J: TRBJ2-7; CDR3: SARRGGLYEQY